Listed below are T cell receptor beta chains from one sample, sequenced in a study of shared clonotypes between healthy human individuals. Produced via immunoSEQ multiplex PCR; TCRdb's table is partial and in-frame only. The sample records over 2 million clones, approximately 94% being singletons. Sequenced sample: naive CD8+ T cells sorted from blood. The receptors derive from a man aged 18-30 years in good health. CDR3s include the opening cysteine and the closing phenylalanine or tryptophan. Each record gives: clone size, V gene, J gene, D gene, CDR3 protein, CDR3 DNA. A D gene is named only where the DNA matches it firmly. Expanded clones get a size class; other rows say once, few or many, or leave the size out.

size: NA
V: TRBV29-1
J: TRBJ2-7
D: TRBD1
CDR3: CSALAGTGSYEQYF
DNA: TGCAGCGCTCTGGCCGGGACAGGATCCTACGAGCAGTACTTC

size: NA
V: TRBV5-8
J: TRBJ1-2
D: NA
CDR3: CASSLEWGPYGYTF
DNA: TGTGCCAGCAGCTTGGAGTGGGGTCCCTATGGCTACACCTTC

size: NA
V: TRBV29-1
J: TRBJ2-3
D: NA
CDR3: CSGSTRDPSRTDTQYF
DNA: TGCAGCGGTTCAACCCGGGACCCCTCACGGACAGATACGCAGTATTTT

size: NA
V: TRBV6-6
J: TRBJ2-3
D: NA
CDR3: CASSFDHDTQYF
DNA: TGTGCCAGCAGTTTCGATCATGATACGCAGTATTTT

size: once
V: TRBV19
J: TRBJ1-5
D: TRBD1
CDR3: CASSILRDRYQPQHF
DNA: TGTGCCAGTAGTATTCTCCGGGACAGGTATCAGCCCCAGCATTTT

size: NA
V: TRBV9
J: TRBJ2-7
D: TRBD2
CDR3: CASSVGTSVSYEQYF
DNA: TGTGCCAGCAGCGTCGGGACTAGCGTCTCCTACGAGCAGTACTTC

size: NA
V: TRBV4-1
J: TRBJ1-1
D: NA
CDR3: CASSQLGGGNTEAFF
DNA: TGCGCCAGCAGCCAGCTTGGGGGGGGGAACACTGAAGCTTTCTTT

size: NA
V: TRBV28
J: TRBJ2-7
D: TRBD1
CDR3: CASSGTGVSYEQYF
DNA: TGTGCCAGCAGCGGGACAGGCGTCTCCTACGAGCAGTACTTC

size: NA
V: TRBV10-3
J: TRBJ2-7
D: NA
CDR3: CAISETGKAYEQYF
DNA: TGTGCCATCAGTGAAACCGGGAAGGCCTACGAGCAGTACTTC

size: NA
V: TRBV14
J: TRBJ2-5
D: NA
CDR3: CASSQVGGPGTQYF
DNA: TGTGCCAGCAGCCAAGTGGGCGGACCCGGGACCCAGTACTTC

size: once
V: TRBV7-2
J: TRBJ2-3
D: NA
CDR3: CASSSSTDTQYF
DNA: TGTGCCAGCAGCTCAAGCACAGATACGCAGTATTTT

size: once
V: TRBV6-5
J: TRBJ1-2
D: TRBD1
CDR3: CASRSGGIGYTF
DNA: TGTGCCAGCAGGTCAGGGGGCATTGGCTACACCTTC

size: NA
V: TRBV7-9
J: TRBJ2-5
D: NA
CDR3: CATTYVQETQYF
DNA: TGTGCCACTACTTATGTCCAAGAGACCCAGTACTTC

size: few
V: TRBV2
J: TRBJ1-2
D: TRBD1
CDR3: CASSGTGLFYGYTF
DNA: TGTGCCAGCAGCGGGACAGGGCTGTTCTATGGCTACACCTTC

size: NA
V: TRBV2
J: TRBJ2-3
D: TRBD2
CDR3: CASSDGSAGGLDKAQYF
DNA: TGTGCCAGCAGTGATGGTTCGGCGGGGGGTCTAGATAAGGCGCAGTATTTT

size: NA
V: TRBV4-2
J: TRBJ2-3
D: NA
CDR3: CASSQEDGKDTQYF
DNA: TGTGCCAGCAGCCAAGAAGACGGTAAAGATACGCAGTATTTT

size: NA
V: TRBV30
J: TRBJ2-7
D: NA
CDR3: CAWSAGAGIYEQYF
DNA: TGTGCCTGGAGCGCGGGGGCAGGAATCTACGAGCAGTACTTC

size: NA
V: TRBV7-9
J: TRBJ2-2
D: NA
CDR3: CASRGNRLANGGELFF
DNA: TGTGCCAGCAGGGGGAACAGATTGGCGAACGGCGGGGAGCTGTTTTTT

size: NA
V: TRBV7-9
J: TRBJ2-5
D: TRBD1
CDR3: CASSLADRVEETQYF
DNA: TGTGCCAGCAGCTTAGCGGACAGGGTGGAGGAGACCCAGTACTTC

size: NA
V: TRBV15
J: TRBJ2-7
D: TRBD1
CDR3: CATSRDLGQGTYEQYF
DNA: TGTGCCACCAGCAGAGATCTAGGACAGGGGACCTACGAGCAGTACTTC

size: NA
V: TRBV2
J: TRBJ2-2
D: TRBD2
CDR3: CASSDVRSGRAPGELFF
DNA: TGTGCCAGCAGTGATGTCAGAAGCGGGAGGGCACCCGGGGAGCTGTTTTTT

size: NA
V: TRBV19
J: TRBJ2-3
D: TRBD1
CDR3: CASSIDPPDRVGTDTQYF
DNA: TGTGCCAGTAGTATTGACCCCCCCGACAGGGTCGGCACAGATACGCAGTATTTT

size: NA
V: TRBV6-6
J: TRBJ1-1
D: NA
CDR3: CASSYAGTEAFF
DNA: TGTGCCAGCAGTTACGCGGGCACTGAAGCTTTCTTT

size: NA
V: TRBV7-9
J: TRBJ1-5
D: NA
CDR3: CASSPRGADVQPQHF
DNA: TGTGCCAGCAGCCCCCGGGGGGCCGATGTTCAGCCCCAGCATTTT

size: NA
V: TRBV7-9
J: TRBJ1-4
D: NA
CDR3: CASTRSLEKLFF
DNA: TGTGCCAGCACCCGGAGCCTCGAAAAACTGTTTTTT

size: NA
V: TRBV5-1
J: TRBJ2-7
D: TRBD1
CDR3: CASSWTGTGGDEQYF
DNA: TGCGCCAGCAGCTGGACCGGGACAGGGGGCGACGAGCAGTACTTC

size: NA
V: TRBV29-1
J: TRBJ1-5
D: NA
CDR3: CSVETSSSQPQHF
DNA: TGCAGCGTTGAAACGAGTTCCTCTCAGCCCCAGCATTTT

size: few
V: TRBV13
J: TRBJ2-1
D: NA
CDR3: CASSLEGSLGNEQFF
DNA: TGTGCCAGCAGCTTAGAGGGGAGCTTGGGCAATGAGCAGTTCTTC

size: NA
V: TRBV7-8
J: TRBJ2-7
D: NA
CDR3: CASSLVPQVEQYF
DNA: TGTGCCAGCAGCCTAGTCCCCCAGGTCGAGCAGTACTTC

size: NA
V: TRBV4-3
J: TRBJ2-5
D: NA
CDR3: CASSQDVEETQYF
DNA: TGCGCCAGCAGCCAAGATGTAGAAGAGACCCAGTACTTC

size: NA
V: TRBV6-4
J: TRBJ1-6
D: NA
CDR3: CASSDDSHNSPLHF
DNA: TGTGCCAGCAGTGACGACAGTCATAATTCACCCCTCCACTTT

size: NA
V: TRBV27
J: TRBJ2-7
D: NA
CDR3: CASRKGFGDSEQYF
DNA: TGTGCCAGCAGAAAAGGCTTCGGGGACTCCGAGCAGTACTTC

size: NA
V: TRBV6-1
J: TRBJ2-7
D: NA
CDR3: CASSEAQGAMSSYEQYF
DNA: TGTGCCAGCAGTGAAGCGCAAGGGGCGATGAGCTCCTACGAGCAGTACTTC

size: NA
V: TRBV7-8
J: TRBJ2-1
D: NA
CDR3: CASSLGWESAEQFF
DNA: TGTGCCAGCAGCTTAGGGTGGGAGAGCGCTGAGCAGTTCTTC

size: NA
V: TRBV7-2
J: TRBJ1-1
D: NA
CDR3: CASSLDNRAAFF
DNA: TGTGCCAGCAGCTTAGACAACCGTGCGGCTTTCTTT

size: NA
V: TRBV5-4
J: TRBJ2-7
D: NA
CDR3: CASSLGLASYEQYF
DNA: TGTGCCAGCAGCTTGGGTCTAGCGTCCTACGAGCAGTACTTC

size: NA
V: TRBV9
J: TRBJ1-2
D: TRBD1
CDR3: CASSDRQGSNYGYTF
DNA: TGTGCCAGCAGCGACCGACAGGGAAGTAACTATGGCTACACCTTC

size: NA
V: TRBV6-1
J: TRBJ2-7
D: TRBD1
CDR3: CASSVGTGQNGLVAEQYF
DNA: TGTGCCAGCAGTGTCGGGACAGGACAAAACGGATTGGTTGCCGAGCAGTACTTC

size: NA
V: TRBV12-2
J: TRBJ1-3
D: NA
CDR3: CASRTGRHDGNTIYF
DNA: TGTGCAAGTCGCACAGGCCGTCACGATGGAAACACCATATATTTT

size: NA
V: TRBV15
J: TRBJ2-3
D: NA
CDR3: CATSVWRLGTDTQYF
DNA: TGTGCCACCAGCGTCTGGCGGTTAGGCACAGATACGCAGTATTTT

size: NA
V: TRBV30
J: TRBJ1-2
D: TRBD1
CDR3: CAWSAPTGGYGYTF
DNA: TGTGCCTGGAGTGCACCCACAGGGGGCTATGGCTACACCTTC

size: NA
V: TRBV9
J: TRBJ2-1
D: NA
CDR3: CASSVGGLGLNEQFF
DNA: TGTGCCAGCAGCGTAGGGGGTTTGGGCTTGAATGAGCAGTTCTTC

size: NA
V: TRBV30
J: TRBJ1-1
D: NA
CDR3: CAAYPFTEAFF
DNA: TGTGCCGCGTATCCGTTCACTGAAGCTTTCTTT

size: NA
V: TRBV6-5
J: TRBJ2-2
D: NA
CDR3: CASSYELRDGELFF
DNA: TGTGCCAGCAGTTACGAGCTCCGGGACGGGGAGCTGTTTTTT

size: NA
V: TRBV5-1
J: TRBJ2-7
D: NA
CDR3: CASSLTPGEAYEQYF
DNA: TGCGCCAGCAGCCTGACGCCGGGCGAAGCCTACGAGCAGTACTTC

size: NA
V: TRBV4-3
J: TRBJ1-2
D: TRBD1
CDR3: CASSQDPGQGTYGYTF
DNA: TGCGCCAGCAGCCAAGATCCAGGACAGGGGACGTATGGCTACACCTTC

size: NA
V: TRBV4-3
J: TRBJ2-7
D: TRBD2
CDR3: CASSWGLAYEQYF
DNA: TGCGCCAGCAGCTGGGGACTAGCTTACGAGCAGTACTTC

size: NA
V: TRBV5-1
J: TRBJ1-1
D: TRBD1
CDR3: CASGETGENTEAFF
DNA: TGCGCCAGTGGTGAGACAGGGGAGAACACTGAAGCTTTCTTT

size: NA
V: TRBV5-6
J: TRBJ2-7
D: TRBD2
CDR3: CASSLGTSGFYEQYF
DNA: TGTGCCAGCAGCTTAGGGACTAGCGGGTTCTACGAGCAGTACTTC

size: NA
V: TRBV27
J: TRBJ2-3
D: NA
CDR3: CASSLLALDPTDTQYF
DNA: TGTGCCAGCAGTTTACTAGCACTAGACCCCACAGATACGCAGTATTTT

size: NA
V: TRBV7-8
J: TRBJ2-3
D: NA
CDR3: CASTIGGSSDTQYF
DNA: TGTGCCAGCACCATAGGGGGGTCCTCAGATACGCAGTATTTT

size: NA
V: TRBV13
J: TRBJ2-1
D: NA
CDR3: CASSRRHYNEQFF
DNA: TGTGCCAGCAGCCGGCGGCACTACAATGAGCAGTTCTTC

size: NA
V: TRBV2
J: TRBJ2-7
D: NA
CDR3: CASQDAYEQYF
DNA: TGTGCCAGTCAAGACGCCTACGAGCAGTACTTC

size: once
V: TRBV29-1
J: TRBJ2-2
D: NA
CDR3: CSVDELTGELFF
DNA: TGCAGCGTTGATGAGTTAACCGGGGAGCTGTTTTTT

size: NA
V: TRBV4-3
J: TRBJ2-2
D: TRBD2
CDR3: CASSHATLRDSLAAAGELFF
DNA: TGCGCCAGCAGCCATGCAACCCTTAGGGATAGCCTAGCGGCGGCCGGGGAGCTGTTTTTT